Listed below are T cell receptor beta chains from one sample, sequenced in a study of T cells in Graves' hyperthyroidism and ophthalmopathy. TCRdb re-analysed the multiplex PCR reads in MiXCR, keeping a single row per CDR3 protein. The data show over 150,000 distinct CDR3 sequences, with less than 20% seen just once and more than 50% held by the top ten. Sequencing was done on a sample of blood. Source of these receptors: a woman between 50 and 59 years old with Graves' hyperthyroidism. The CDR3 runs from the conserved cysteine through the conserved F or W. A D gene is named only where the DNA matches it firmly. For some rows the clone size is stated as once, few or many, or as a class when expanded; others skip it.

J	size	V	D	CDR3	DNA
TRBJ2-2	few	TRBV7-9	TRBD1	CASRETGANTGELFF	TGTGCCAGCAGGGAAACAGGGGCGAACACCGGGGAGCTGTTTTTT
TRBJ1-2	NA	TRBV13	TRBD1	CASSPGTVPPAANYGYTF	TGTGCCAGCAGCCCCGGGACAGTACCTCCCGCAGCTAACTATGGCTACACCTTC
TRBJ2-3	many	TRBV24-1	TRBD2	CATSDPITLAGDADTQYF	TGTGCCACCAGTGATCCAATTACCCTAGCGGGAGACGCAGATACGCAGTATTTT
TRBJ2-3	many	TRBV4-1	NA	CASSQDGSTDTQYF	TGCGCCAGCAGCCAAGACGGGAGCACAGATACGCAGTATTTT
TRBJ2-3	many	TRBV5-1	TRBD2	CASRDSGRVTDTQYF	TGCGCCAGCAGAGATAGCGGGAGGGTCACAGATACGCAGTATTTT
TRBJ2-6	many	TRBV2	NA	CAGGSSGANVLTF	TGTGCTGGTGGGTCATCTGGGGCCAACGTCCTGACTTTC
TRBJ1-2	many	TRBV18	NA	CASSQQGLFGYTF	TGTGCCAGCTCACAACAGGGTTTGTTTGGCTACACCTTC
TRBJ1-2	many	TRBV6-1	NA	CASSRQLGFNSDGYTF	TGTGCCAGCAGTAGACAGTTAGGGTTTAATTCTGATGGCTACACCTTC
TRBJ2-5	many	TRBV6-1	TRBD2	CASRTSGSETQYF	TGTGCCAGCAGGACGAGCGGGAGCGAGACCCAGTACTTC
TRBJ2-1	many	TRBV7-3	TRBD1	CASSPNSGQGYNEQFF	TGTGCCAGCAGCCCGAATTCGGGACAGGGTTACAATGAGCAGTTCTTC
TRBJ2-1	NA	TRBV29-1	TRBD2	CSVSGSLTGYEQFF	TGCAGCGTGAGCGGGAGTTTAACGGGTTATGAGCAGTTCTTC
TRBJ1-2	many	TRBV12-3/TRBV12-4	NA	CASTLGGREYGYTF	TGTGCCAGCACCCTTGGAGGCAGGGAGTATGGCTACACCTTC
TRBJ2-7	many	TRBV27	TRBD1	CASTTGVGEQYF	TGTGCCAGCACCACAGGGGTGGGAGAGCAGTACTTC
TRBJ2-1	many	TRBV4-2	NA	CASSRTAESPGEQFF	TGTGCCAGCAGCCGCACAGCGGAGTCGCCAGGGGAGCAGTTCTTC
TRBJ2-1	many	TRBV20-1	NA	CSAKRGSGTYNEQFF	TGCAGTGCTAAACGCGGCTCCGGTACCTACAATGAGCAGTTCTTC
TRBJ1-1	NA	TRBV2	TRBD1	CASSEAGQGGTEAFF	TGTGCCAGCAGTGAAGCGGGACAGGGAGGCACTGAAGCTTTCTTT
TRBJ2-7	many	TRBV10-3	TRBD2	CAISEGLAGRYEQYF	TGTGCCATCAGTGAGGGACTAGCGGGACGCTACGAGCAGTACTTC
TRBJ2-5	NA	TRBV28	TRBD1	CASSPVGQGRETQYF	TGTGCCAGCAGCCCTGTCGGACAGGGTCGAGAGACCCAGTACTTC
TRBJ2-5	NA	TRBV20-1	NA	CSASPGQRAQETQYF	TGCAGTGCTTCCCCGGGACAAAGGGCCCAAGAGACCCAGTACTTC
TRBJ2-5	many	TRBV20-1	NA	CSALPTQETQYF	TGCAGTGCCCTTCCCACACAAGAGACCCAGTACTTC
TRBJ1-4	NA	TRBV2	TRBD1	CASSRQGAREKLFF	TGTGCCAGCAGTCGACAGGGGGCGCGTGAAAAACTGTTTTTT
TRBJ2-5	many	TRBV5-5	NA	CASSLEFGGRGETQYF	TGTGCCAGCAGCTTGGAGTTCGGGGGCAGGGGGGAGACCCAGTACTTC
TRBJ1-4	many	TRBV20-1	TRBD1	CSARPTQGAHEKLFF	TGCAGTGCTAGACCCACACAGGGGGCACATGAAAAACTGTTTTTT
TRBJ2-7	few	TRBV14	TRBD2	CASSQDVVAGGNYEQYF	TGTGCCAGCAGCCAAGATGTGGTAGCGGGAGGAAATTACGAGCAGTACTTC
TRBJ1-2	few	TRBV25-1	TRBD1	CASSAGQGINYGYTF	TGTGCCAGCAGTGCCGGACAGGGGATTAACTATGGCTACACCTTC
TRBJ1-2	many	TRBV20-1	TRBD1	CSARGTGYGYTF	TGCAGTGCTAGAGGGACAGGCTATGGCTACACCTTC
TRBJ1-1	few	TRBV5-1	NA	CASSLVSKGSEAFF	TGCGCCAGCAGCTTGGTGTCTAAAGGGAGTGAAGCTTTCTTT
TRBJ2-3	many	TRBV6-1	TRBD2	CASRRLAGRPTDTQYF	TGTGCCAGCAGGCGACTAGCGGGACGTCCCACAGATACGCAGTATTTT